Below, 20 T cell receptor beta chains from the same sample are listed, as sequenced in a study of T cell responses to AZD1222 COVID-19 vaccine. Assay: immunoSEQ multiplex PCR; the TCRdb copy retains only in-frame clones and omits some. This table holds over 120,000 clones, 92% found once. Here the sequenced sample was peripheral blood, taken on day 0 of AZD1222 vaccination. The receptors originated from an adult in good health.

For the CDR3, the DNA is TGTGCCAGTAGTAACCCGGGACAGGGTTTCCAGCCCCAGCATTTT. Protein product: CASSNPGQGFQPQHF. This rearrangement joins TRBV19 to TRBJ1-5, with 9 bases matching TRBD1. V lost 4 bases and J lost 7; bases outside the gene matches: 8. Germline CDR1 reads LNHDA; CDR2 reads SQIVND (reference sequence). This CDR3 is built from 15 residues.

The chain combines TRBV7-2 with TRBJ1-1; tentative D call: TRBD1 (6 bases). V was cut by 6 bases and J by 0 bases, with 17 bases left in between. The CDR3 totals 16 residues. The germline V gene has CDR1 SGHTA and CDR2 FQGNSA. As DNA, the CDR3 is TGTGCCAGCAGTCAACGACGGGGGGCTTTGAACACTGAAGCTTTCTTT. This codes for CASSQRRGALNTEAFF.

The chain combines TRBV10-3 with TRBJ1-1, with no clear D. Per germline, CDR1 ENHRY and CDR2 SYGVKD. This CDR3 comprises 15 residues. Between the trimmed V and J ends, which lost 6 bases and 1 base, there was a span of 15 bases. CDR3 protein: CAISNPGRGNTEAFF. In DNA, the CDR3 is TGTGCCATCAGCAATCCAGGCCGTGGGAACACTGAAGCTTTCTTT.

The chain recombines TRBV9 with TRBJ2-3; tentatively, D is TRBD2 (6 bases). From germline, CDR1 is SGDLS and CDR2 YYNGEE. The length of the CDR3 is 16 residues. Trimming pared 0 bases from V and 3 bases from J, leaving 14 bases between. CDR3: CASSVEPRGRTDTQYF. The CDR3 region has the DNA TGTGCCAGCAGCGTAGAACCCCGAGGGAGGACAGATACGCAGTATTTT.

This chain links TRBV2 with TRBJ2-2; D could derive from TRBD1 or TRBD2 (5 bases each). CDR3 length: 14 residues. V was shortened by 6 bases and J by 1 base, with 9 bases between the two germline ends. The germline V gene has CDR1 SNHLY and CDR2 FYNNEI. Here the CDR3 DNA reads TGTGCCAGCAGGTCGAGGGGGAACACCGGGGAGCTGTTTTTT. It encodes CASRSRGNTGELFF.

The chain uses TRBV6-6 and TRBJ1-5; D gene uncertain. Trimming left V 8 bases short and J 3 bases short, with 14 bases between. The CDR3 extends over 14 amino acids. Germline loops: CDR1 MNHNY, CDR2 SVGAGI (reference sequence). Here the CDR3 DNA reads TGTGCCAGCGCCTACCGGGCTAACAATCAGCCCCAGCATTTT. Protein sequence: CASAYRANNQPQHF.

The chain recombines TRBV5-1 with TRBJ2-5, with TRBD1 as a possible D gene (5 bases). Per germline, CDR1 SGHRS and CDR2 YFSETQ. This CDR3 comprises 14 residues. Trimming stripped 1 base from V and 2 bases from J, with 9 bases between. CDR3 sequence: CASSLYRQQETQYF. The CDR3 nucleotides read TGCGCCAGCAGCTTGTATCGACAGCAAGAGACCCAGTACTTC.

This clone was found a few times. The chain joins TRBV11-3 to TRBJ2-2; 7 bases match TRBD1. The CDR3 is 13 residues long. Germline lookup yields CDR1 SGHNT and CDR2 YENEEA. The trim removed 8 bases at V and 6 bases at J, leaving 6 bases unmatched. The CDR3 sequence: CASQGTVPGELFF. CDR3 in DNA: TGTGCCAGCCAAGGGACAGTCCCCGGGGAGCTGTTTTTT.

In this sample, this clone turned up once. The CDR3 reads CASSQRQGDGYTF. The CDR3 nucleotides read TGTGCCAGCAGCCAAAGACAGGGGGATGGCTACACCTTC. The gene calls are TRBV3-1 (or the pseudogene TRBV3-2) and TRBJ1-2; 9 positions match TRBD1. CDR3 length equals 13 residues. J was trimmed by 6 bases and V by 2 bases; bases with no gene match: 1. Germline V gene data show CDR1 as LGHDT and CDR2 as YNNKEL (reference sequence).

This clone was picked up a small number of times. In nucleotides, the CDR3 is TGCGCCAGCAGCTTCGTGGACAGGGGGCTGTCTGAAGCTTTCTTT. This translates into CASSFVDRGLSEAFF. The chain is built from TRBV5-1 and TRBJ1-1; 11 bases match TRBD1. Germline CDR1 reads SGHRS; CDR2 reads YFSETQ. Germline trimming cut 2 bases from V and 6 bases from J; bases unmatched to any gene: 6. The CDR3 loop spans 15 amino acids.

The chain couples TRBV7-2 to TRBJ2-3, with 7 bases aligning to TRBD2. This CDR3 is 15 amino acids long. V was pared by 5 bases and J by 8 bases, with 13 bases of the junction left unmatched. CDR1 SGHTA and CDR2 FQGNSA come from the germline V gene. As DNA, the CDR3 is TGTGCCAGCAGCACCCGGGACTACTTCATGAGTACGCAGTATTTT. Its translation: CASSTRDYFMSTQYF.

The chain couples TRBV7-2 to TRBJ2-7; D could derive from TRBD1 or TRBD2 (5 bases each). This CDR3 is 13 amino acids long. V was pared by 5 bases and J by 3 bases, with 11 bases between. Germline CDR1 and CDR2: SGHTA and FQGNSA. DNA for the CDR3: TGTGCCAGCAGCCGTCCGGGACGCTACGAGCAGTACTTC. As protein: CASSRPGRYEQYF.

Only one count was recorded for this clone. The CDR3 sequence is CASQRGTNEKLFF. In DNA, the CDR3 is TGTGCCAGCCAAAGGGGGACTAATGAAAAACTGTTTTTT. The V call is TRBV25-1, the J call TRBJ1-4; perhaps TRBD1 as D (6 bases). Trimming took 8 bases from V and 2 from J, leaving 9 bases between them. Germline loops: CDR1 MGHDK, CDR2 SYGVNS. This CDR3 is 13 amino acids long.

The rearrangement uses TRBV7-8 and TRBJ1-1; D gene ambiguous. CDR3 length: 19 residues. Germline V gene sequence: CDR1 SGHVS, CDR2 FQNEAQ. V lost 1 base to trimming and J lost 3 bases, with 24 bases between them. The CDR3 sequence is CASSLDSGRPVGRDTEAFF. DNA of the CDR3: TGTGCCAGCAGCTTAGACAGCGGCAGGCCGGTCGGGAGGGACACTGAAGCTTTCTTT.

V is TRBV4-3 and J is TRBJ2-5, with D uncertain. The CDR3 contains 13 residues. CDR1 and CDR2 from the germline V gene are LGHNA and YSLEER. The V end was cut by 1 base, the J end by 4 bases, with 7 bases between. The CDR3 loop is CASSQATLETQYF. DNA for the CDR3: TGCGCCAGCAGCCAAGCGACATTAGAGACCCAGTACTTC.

The V gene is TRBV21-1, the J gene TRBJ2-5; the table's D call of TRBD1 was not tested on the DNA. TRBV21-1 corresponds to a pseudogene. The CDR3 extends over 18 amino acids. In DNA, the CDR3 is TGTGCCAGCAGCAAAGGAAAGGCGAGACAGGGAAAAAAAGAGACCCAGTACTTC. Translated, it gives CASSKGKARQGKKETQYF.

The J gene is TRBJ1-4, the V gene TRBV2, with D possibly being TRBD1 (6 bases). The germline V and J ends were trimmed by 7 bases and 4 bases, with 19 bases remaining between them. The CDR3 has 16 amino acids. Germline V CDR1 and CDR2: SNHLY, FYNNEI. CDR3 coding DNA: TGTGCCAGCAACCCTAGGACAGCCGGAAGTAATGAAAAACTGTTTTTT. Encoded protein: CASNPRTAGSNEKLFF.

This chain joins TRBV11-2 and TRBJ1-6, with 7 bases that match TRBD1. J was trimmed by 7 bases and V by 3 bases; bases with no gene match: 6. Looked up from germline, CDR1 is SGHAT and CDR2 is FQNNGV. There are 15 residues in the CDR3. CDR3 loop: CASSFGDRKNSPLHF. Here the CDR3 DNA reads TGTGCCAGCAGCTTCGGGGACAGAAAAAATTCACCCCTCCACTTT.

The chain recombines TRBV11-2 with TRBJ2-5; 13 nucleotides match TRBD2. The trim removed 5 bases at V and 5 bases at J, leaving 5 bases unmatched. The length of the CDR3 is 15 residues. The germline V gene has CDR1 SGHAT and CDR2 FQNNGV. The CDR3 protein is CASSPGLAGTETQYF. The CDR3 nucleotides are TGTGCCAGCAGCCCGGGACTAGCGGGGACGGAGACCCAGTACTTC.

This sequence joins TRBV2 and TRBJ2-7, with 7 bases lining up with TRBD1. This CDR3 is built from 14 residues. The V segment lost 6 bases and the J segment 0 bases; nucleotides outside the gene matches: 5. Germline lookup yields CDR1 SNHLY and CDR2 FYNNEI. Written as DNA, the CDR3 is TGTGCCAGCAGGGGAGACAGGGTCTCCTACGAGCAGTACTTC. This encodes CASRGDRVSYEQYF. Combining the CDR3 with reference TRBV2 and TRBJ2-7 gives the whole variable domain EPEVTQTPSHQVTQMGQEVILRCVPISNHLYFYWYRQILGQKVEFLVSFYNNEISEKSEIFDDQFSVERPDGSNFTLKIRSTKLEDSAMYFCASRGDRVSYEQYFGPGTRLTVT.